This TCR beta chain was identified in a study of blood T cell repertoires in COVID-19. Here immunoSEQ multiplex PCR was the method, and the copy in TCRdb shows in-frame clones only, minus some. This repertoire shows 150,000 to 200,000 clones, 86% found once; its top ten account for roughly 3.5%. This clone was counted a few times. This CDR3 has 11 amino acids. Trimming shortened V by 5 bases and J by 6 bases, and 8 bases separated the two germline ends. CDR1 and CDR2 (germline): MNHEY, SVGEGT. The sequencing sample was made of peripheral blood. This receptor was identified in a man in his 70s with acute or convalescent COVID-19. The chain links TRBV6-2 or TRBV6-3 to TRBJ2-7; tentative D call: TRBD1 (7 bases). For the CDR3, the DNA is TGTGCCAGCAGTCAGGGGGGCGAGCAGTACTTC. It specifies CASSQGGEQYF.